The next 30 T cell receptor beta chains were all read from a single sample in a study of T cells in narcolepsy. Data came from immunoSEQ multiplex PCR; TCRdb stores just in-frame clones and leaves some out. This sample has some 20,000 clones; around 86% occur once, and the top ten carry 1.5% to 2%. The sequencing input was memory (CD45RA-) CD4+ T cells from blood. Receptor source: a human donor in good health.

The chain has TRBV18 and TRBJ2-1; D gene unclear. V was cut by 3 bases and J by 7 bases, with 10 bases left in between. Germline CDR1 KGHSH, CDR2 LQKENI. The length of the CDR3 is 13 residues. The chain's CDR3 is CASSPSRLNEQFF. CDR3 bases: TGTGCCAGCTCACCTAGCCGTCTAAATGAGCAGTTCTTC. Full variable domain (outside the CDR3, taken from reference TRBV18 and TRBJ2-1): NAGVMQNPRHLVRRRGQEARLRCSPMKGHSHVYWYRQLPEEGLKFMVYLQKENIIDESGMPKERFSAEFPKEGPSILRIQQVVRGDSAAYFCASSPSRLNEQFFGPGTRLTVL.

The V and J genes are TRBV6-5 and TRBJ2-3, with 7 bases identical to TRBD2. CDR1 is MNHEY, CDR2 SVGAGI, per germline. The CDR3 sequence is 14 residues long. The V and J ends lost 5 bases and 3 bases, in that order; junction bases with no gene match: 5. Written as DNA, the CDR3 is TGTGCCAGCAGTCTAACGGGGGGAACAGATACGCAGTATTTT. It specifies CASSLTGGTDTQYF.

The sample holds a few counts of this clone. This chain uses TRBV28 with TRBJ2-7; a possible D gene is TRBD1 (5 bases). From germline, CDR1 is MDHEN and CDR2 SYDVKM. V lost 9 bases to trimming and J lost 8 bases, with 17 bases between them. The CDR3 spans 12 residues. CDR3 region: CASFRSGSKQYF. Here the CDR3 DNA reads TGTGCCAGTTTTCGATCAGGGTCCAAGCAGTACTTC.

The chain has TRBV18 and TRBJ2-1, with TRBD2 as a possible D gene (5 bases). V lost 3 bases, J lost 6 bases, and 12 bases lay in between. Germline values: CDR1 KGHSH, CDR2 LQKENI. The CDR3 is 14 residues long. This CDR3 is CASSPGHSGNEQFF. CDR3 sequence (DNA): TGTGCCAGCTCACCCGGTCACAGCGGCAATGAGCAGTTCTTC.

V and J are TRBV5-1 and TRBJ1-5; TRBD1 matches at 7 bases. V dropped 3 bases and J dropped 1; count of bases not matched to a gene: 4. This CDR3 has 15 amino acids. Germline V gives CDR1 SGHRS, CDR2 YFSETQ. CDR3 nucleotides: TGCGCCAGCAGCTCGACAGGGAACAGCAATCAGCCCCAGCATTTT. Its protein product is CASSSTGNSNQPQHF.

V is TRBV7-8 and J is TRBJ1-4; the D gene is possibly TRBD1 (5 bases). This CDR3 comprises 14 residues. Germline CDR1 is SGHVS and CDR2 is FQNEAQ. Trimming stripped 2 bases from V and 8 bases from J, with 12 bases between. Here the CDR3 reads CASSLQRTQEKLFF. CDR3 DNA sequence: TGTGCCAGCAGCTTACAGAGGACACAGGAAAAACTGTTTTTT.

The chain is built from TRBV21-1 and TRBJ2-7. TRBV21-1 is a pseudogene segment. The length of the CDR3 is 15 residues. In nucleotides, the CDR3 is TGTGCCAGCAGCGCCGGAACTTCTTTCCCCTACGAGCAGTACTTC. Its translation is CASSAGTSFPYEQYF.

V gene TRBV5-1 combines with J gene TRBJ2-6; a possible D gene is TRBD1 (6 bases). V was cut by 1 base and J by 4 bases, with 9 bases left in between. The CDR3 runs 15 residues. Germline CDR1 and CDR2: SGHRS and YFSETQ. In nucleotides, the CDR3 is TGCGCCAGCAGCTTGTCAGGGGTGGGGGCCAACGTCCTGACTTTC. It codes for CASSLSGVGANVLTF.

This clone has a handful of counts. Compared with germline, one end of the junction differs, possibly owing to a read error. The chain links TRBV7-7 to TRBJ2-5; D remains ambiguous. There are 16 residues in the CDR3. Per the germline V gene, CDR1 is SSHAT and CDR2 is FNYEAQ (reference sequence). The CDR3 here is CASSLVGGKGQETQYF. The CDR3 nucleotides are TGTGCTAGCAGCTTAGTCGGCGGAAAGGGCCAAGAGACCCAGTACTTC. The entire variable domain, with the rest obtained from reference TRBV7-7 and TRBJ2-5, is as follows: GAGVSQSPRYKVTKRGQDVTLRCDPISSHATLYWYQQALGQGPEFLTYFNYEAQPDKSGLPSDRFSAERPEGSISTLTIQRTEQRDSAMYRCASSLVGGKGQETQYFGPGTRLLVL.

The chain combines TRBV6-5 with TRBJ1-2; D unclear. V was clipped by 0 bases and J by 1 base, with 9 bases between them. The CDR3 is made up of 15 amino acids. The V gene's germline CDR1 is MNHEY and CDR2 SVGAGI. CDR3 in amino acids: CASSYSAGINYGYTF. The DNA for the CDR3 is TGTGCCAGCAGTTACTCGGCTGGAATTAACTATGGCTACACCTTC.

The V gene is TRBV5-4, the J gene TRBJ1-2, with D unresolved. Germline V CDR1 and CDR2: SGHNT, YYREEE (reference sequence). The length of the CDR3 is 12 residues. Trimming left V 1 base short and J 13 bases short, with 14 bases between. The CDR3 protein is CASSLRKGDCTF. The CDR3 region has the DNA TGTGCCAGCAGCTTGCGTAAGGGTGACTGCACCTTC.

The V call is TRBV7-3, the J call TRBJ2-3; 8 bases match TRBD1. This CDR3 is 14 amino acids long. Germline V gene sequence: CDR1 SGHTA, CDR2 FQGTGA. J lost 10 bases, V lost 0 bases, and 6 bases had no gene match. The CDR3 sequence: CASSLTPGGSAQYF. DNA of the CDR3: TGTGCCAGCAGCTTAACGCCAGGGGGCTCTGCGCAGTATTTT.

V usage is TRBV9 and J usage is TRBJ1-2; TRBD1 matches at 12 bases. This CDR3 is built from 15 residues. Germline-derived CDR1 and CDR2 are SGDLS and YYNGEE. V lost 1 base, J lost 7 bases, and 5 bases stayed unmatched. The DNA of the CDR3 is TGTGCCAGCAGCGTATCCGGGACAGGGGGCTTTGGCTACACCTTC. It encodes CASSVSGTGGFGYTF.

V gene TRBV28 combines with J gene TRBJ1-2; D possibly corresponds to TRBD1 (5 bases). The CDR3 is 14 amino acids. V was cut by 5 bases and J by 7 bases, with 17 bases left in between. CDR1 and CDR2 (germline): MDHEN, SYDVKM. In nucleotides, the CDR3 is TGTGCCAGCAGTACCCGGGGCGAGGCTAGTGGCTACACCTTC. Its protein is CASSTRGEASGYTF.

The gene calls are TRBV2 and TRBJ2-7, with D unclear. Deletions cut 4 bases from V and 1 base from J, with 2 bases between. Per the germline V gene, CDR1 is SNHLY and CDR2 is FYNNEI. The CDR3 is 11 amino acids. CDR3 amino acids: CASSVSYEQYF. The CDR3 DNA reads as TGTGCCAGCAGTGTTTCCTACGAGCAGTACTTC.

This clone was seen only once. This chain connects TRBV7-2 to TRBJ2-7; D is uncertain. Trimming shortened V by 5 bases and J by 7 bases, and 12 bases separated the two germline ends. CDR3 length: 12 residues. Germline values: CDR1 SGHTA, CDR2 FQGNSA. CDR3 bases: TGTGCCAGCAGCCTGTTTGGCCGGGAGCAGTACTTC. Its translation is CASSLFGREQYF.

This clone was counted between two and nine times. The chain carries TRBV29-1 and TRBJ2-3, with TRBD1 matching 8 bases. Unmatched junction bases numbered 5, after V lost 7 bases and J lost 2 bases. Germline CDR1 and CDR2: SQVTM and ANQGSEA. CDR3 size: 13 residues. The chain's CDR3 is CSGGQGNTDTQYF. The DNA of the CDR3 is TGCAGCGGAGGACAGGGAAACACAGATACGCAGTATTTT.

The genes are TRBV2 and TRBJ2-7; perhaps TRBD1 as D (6 bases). This CDR3 comprises 15 residues. Trimming pared 6 bases from V and 5 bases from J, leaving 20 bases between. Per germline, CDR1 SNHLY and CDR2 FYNNEI. This CDR3 is CASSVPSLRGNEQYF. The CDR3 DNA follows: TGTGCCAGCAGCGTACCTAGCCTAAGGGGGAACGAGCAGTACTTC.

The chain is built from TRBV7-9 and TRBJ2-3, with D unclear. The CDR3 runs 14 residues. Germline values: CDR1 SEHNR, CDR2 FQNEAQ (reference sequence). V shed 6 bases and J shed 0 bases, with 10 bases lying between them. CDR3 sequence: CASSSSSSTDTQYF. CDR3 in DNA: TGTGCCAGCAGTTCGTCCTCTAGCACAGATACGCAGTATTTT.

The chain carries TRBV5-1 and TRBJ2-6; D gene unclear. The V gene's germline CDR1 is SGHRS and CDR2 YFSETQ. This CDR3 is built from 13 residues. Trimming removed 3 bases from V and 2 bases from J, with 3 bases in between. The CDR3 sequence: CASSSAGANVLTF. The CDR3 bases are TGCGCCAGCAGCTCCGCTGGGGCCAACGTCCTGACTTTC.

The chain links TRBV5-4 to TRBJ2-5; 7 bases line up with TRBD1. Germline loops: CDR1 SGHNT, CDR2 YYREEE (reference sequence). V dropped 5 bases and J dropped 3; count of bases not matched to a gene: 4. The CDR3 covers 13 residues. The CDR3 nucleotides are TGTGCCAGCAGACCTACAGGGGAAGAGACCCAGTACTTC. It yields the protein CASRPTGEETQYF.

The chain links TRBV7-9 to TRBJ1-4; tentative D call: TRBD1 (6 bases). This CDR3 is built from 15 residues. V gave up 1 base and J gave up 7 bases, with 13 bases separating them. Germline assignment: CDR1 SEHNR and CDR2 FQNEAQ (reference sequence). Written as DNA, the CDR3 is TGTGCCAGCAGCTTAGGAAGGGGGGAAGGTGAAAAACTGTTTTTT. Residues: CASSLGRGEGEKLFF.

The chain combines TRBV19 with TRBJ2-4, with 7 bases aligning to TRBD1. Trimming cost V 9 bases and J 0 bases; bases outside gene matches: 17. The germline V gene has CDR1 LNHDA and CDR2 SQIVND (reference sequence). This CDR3 region has 18 residues. The CDR3 reads CARGPSPGQIVAKNIQYF. Written as DNA, the CDR3 is TGTGCCAGAGGACCGTCACCGGGACAGATAGTAGCCAAAAACATTCAGTACTTC. Full variable domain (missing parts from reference TRBV19 and TRBJ2-4): DGGITQSPKYLFRKEGQNVTLSCEQNLNHDAMYWYRQDPGQGLRLIYYSQIVNDFQKGDIAEGYSVSREKKESFPLTVTSAQKNPTAFYLCARGPSPGQIVAKNIQYFGAGTRLSVL.

V is TRBV28 and J is TRBJ1-2, with 8 bases matching TRBD1. The V segment lost 8 bases and the J segment 5 bases; nucleotides outside the gene matches: 10. The length of the CDR3 is 14 residues. Germline-derived CDR1 and CDR2 are MDHEN and SYDVKM. CDR3 protein: CASYWHGQGYGYTF. As DNA, the CDR3 is TGTGCCAGCTATTGGCACGGACAGGGTTATGGCTACACCTTC.

V is TRBV7-6 and J is TRBJ2-5, with D possibly TRBD1 on 6 matching bases. The germline CDR1 and CDR2 sequences are SGHVS and FNYEAQ. The CDR3 sequence is 15 residues long. V lost 7 bases, J lost 3 bases, and 18 bases lay in between. The CDR3 coding sequence is TGTGCCAGCAAGGAGAGTGGGGGCCGTAAAGAGACCCAGTACTTC. It yields the protein CASKESGGRKETQYF.

The CDR3 loop reads CASSTSLADTQYF. CDR3 nucleotides: TGTGCCAGTAGCACCTCTCTGGCAGATACGCAGTATTTT. The V and J genes are TRBV19 and TRBJ2-3; D is undetermined. There are 13 residues in the CDR3. Trimming shortened V by 6 bases and J by 4 bases, and 11 bases separated the two germline ends. Per germline, CDR1 LNHDA and CDR2 SQIVND (reference sequence).

CDR3 in DNA: TGTGCCAGCAGCTTAAATGTAGGGAACTATGGCTACACCTTC. Amino acids: CASSLNVGNYGYTF. V usage is TRBV7-3 and J usage is TRBJ1-2; D is unclear. V was trimmed by 1 base and J by 2 bases, leaving 8 bases between them. This CDR3 is built from 14 residues. Germline-derived CDR1 and CDR2 are SGHTA and FQGTGA.

This chain uses TRBV9 with TRBJ2-4, with TRBD1 identical over 8 bases. Germline assignment: CDR1 SGDLS and CDR2 YYNGEE. The ends lost 3 bases at V and 3 bases at J; junction bases unmatched: 5. This CDR3 region has 15 residues. The CDR3 bases are TGTGCCAGCAGCGACTGGACAGGGAACAAAAACATTCAGTACTTC. Translation: CASSDWTGNKNIQYF.

The table lists this clone with a count of one. This sequence joins TRBV7-8 and TRBJ2-3, with D possibly being TRBD1 (6 bases). The CDR3 totals 14 residues. Trimming stripped 5 bases from V and 4 bases from J, with 13 bases between. Germline V gene sequence: CDR1 SGHVS, CDR2 FQNEAQ. The CDR3 protein is CASSIETGSDTQYF. CDR3 coding DNA: TGTGCCAGCAGCATTGAAACAGGGTCAGATACGCAGTATTTT.

This chain joins TRBV7-8 and TRBJ2-7, with TRBD2 matching over 12 bases. The CDR3 has 17 residues. The ends lost 2 bases at V and 2 bases at J; junction bases unmatched: 7. Germline V CDR1 and CDR2: SGHVS, FQNEAQ. Written as DNA, the CDR3 is TGTGCCAGCAGCTTATCTCTACGACTAGCGGGAGCCTACGAGCAGTACTTC. Translating it yields CASSLSLRLAGAYEQYF.